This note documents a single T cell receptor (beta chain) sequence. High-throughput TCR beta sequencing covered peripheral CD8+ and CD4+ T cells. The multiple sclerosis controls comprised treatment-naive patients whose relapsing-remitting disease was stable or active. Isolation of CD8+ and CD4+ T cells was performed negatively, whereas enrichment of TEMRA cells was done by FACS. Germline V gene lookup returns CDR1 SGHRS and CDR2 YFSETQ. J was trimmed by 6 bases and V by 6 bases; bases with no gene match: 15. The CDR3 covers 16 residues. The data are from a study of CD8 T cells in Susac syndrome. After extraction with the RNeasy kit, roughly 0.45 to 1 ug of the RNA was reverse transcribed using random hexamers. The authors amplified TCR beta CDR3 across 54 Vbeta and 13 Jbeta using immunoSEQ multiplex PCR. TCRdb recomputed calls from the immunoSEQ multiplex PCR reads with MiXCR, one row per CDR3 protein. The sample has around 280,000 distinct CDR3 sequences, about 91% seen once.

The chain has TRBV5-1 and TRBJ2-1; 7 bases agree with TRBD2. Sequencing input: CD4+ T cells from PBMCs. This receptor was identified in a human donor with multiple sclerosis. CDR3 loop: CASTLRGDPLFNEQFF. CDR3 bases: TGCGCCAGCACCCTACGGGGGGATCCCTTGTTCAATGAGCAGTTCTTC.